This T cell receptor (beta chain) was documented in a study of memory CD4+ T cells and cytomegalovirus serostatus. Generated by immunoSEQ multiplex PCR, the TCRdb table keeps only in-frame clones and is missing some. The sample contains over 75,000 clones, approximately 80% of which appear only once. The sort gate was single viable CD3+CD4+CD8-CD45RO+ cells for memory CD4+ T cells. The CDR3 consists of 17 residues. J is TRBJ1-5 and V is TRBV21-1. TRBV21-1 is flagged as a pseudogene. Sequencing used memory CD4+ T cells from blood. This receptor was obtained from an adult in good health and CMV-seropositive. CDR3 protein: CASSNLTTSSRNQPQHF. The CDR3 DNA reads as TGTGCCAGCAGCAACCTAACCACTTCATCTCGCAATCAGCCCCAGCATTTT.